The 24 T cell receptor beta chains in this list originate from one sample, sequenced in a study of shared clonotypes between healthy human individuals. Profiling relied on immunoSEQ multiplex PCR, and the TCRdb table lists in-frame clones only, not all of them. The table shows more than 1 million clones, with about 84% occurring only once. The sample was memory CD4+ T cells from PBMCs. Specified subset: CD45RA-negative fraction. The receptors come from a young man in good health. Some clones in this sample may be carry-over from other donors' samples.

The chain has TRBV7-9 and TRBJ2-4; TRBD1 might be the D (7 bases). Germline-derived CDR1 and CDR2 are SEHNR and FQNEAQ (reference sequence). Trimming left V 5 bases short and J 7 bases short, with 18 bases between. The CDR3 is made up of 15 amino acids. The DNA for the CDR3 is TGTGCCAGCAGCCGGGGGCAGGGGGACGTGAACATTCAGTACTTC. This gives the protein CASSRGQGDVNIQYF.

The CDR3: CASNSGRKEETQYF. DNA for the CDR3: TGTGCCAGTAATAGCGGGAGGAAGGAAGAGACCCAGTACTTC. The chain recombines TRBV19 with TRBJ2-5; 10 bases fit TRBD2. J lost 3 bases, V lost 7 bases, and 5 bases had no gene match. CDR3 size: 14 residues. Germline V gives CDR1 LNHDA, CDR2 SQIVND (reference sequence).

The genes are TRBV30 and TRBJ2-2; TRBD2 agrees at 10 bases. V lost 0 bases and J lost 6; bases outside the gene matches: 4. Germline V gene lookup returns CDR1 GTSNPN and CDR2 SVGIG (reference sequence). The CDR3 is made up of 15 amino acids. The CDR3 DNA is TGTGCCTGGAGTGTACGAGCGGGAGGGGCCGGGGAGCTGTTTTTT. As protein: CAWSVRAGGAGELFF. Drawing the rest from reference TRBV30 and TRBJ2-2, the complete variable domain is SQTIHQWPATLVQPVGSPLSLECTVEGTSNPNLYWYRQAAGRGLQLLFYSVGIGQISSEVPQNLSASRPQDRQFILSSKKLLLSDSGFYLCAWSVRAGGAGELFFGEGSRLTVL.

The chain carries TRBV9 and TRBJ2-1; TRBD2 might be the D (5 bases). Between the trimmed V and J ends, which lost 8 bases and 8 bases, there was a span of 23 bases. Germline V gene data show CDR1 as SGDLS and CDR2 as YYNGEE. This CDR3 contains 15 residues. CDR3 nucleotides: TGTGCCAGGCCCGAGAGGGTTTGGAGTTGGTATGAGCAGTTCTTC. Its protein is CARPERVWSWYEQFF. Drawing the rest from reference TRBV9 and TRBJ2-1, the complete variable domain is DSGVTQTPKHLITATGQRVTLRCSPRSGDLSVYWYQQSLDQGLQFLIQYYNGEERAKGNILERFSAQQFPDLHSELNLSSLELGDSALYFCARPERVWSWYEQFFGPGTRLTVL.

The genes are TRBV4-2 and TRBJ2-3; D remains unclear. Germline CDR1 reads LGHNA; CDR2 reads YNFKEQ. Trimming removed 0 bases from V and 8 bases from J, with 12 bases in between. CDR3 length: 14 residues. The CDR3 loop reads CASSQEGIKGTQYF. In DNA form, the CDR3 reads TGTGCCAGCAGCCAAGAGGGTATAAAGGGTACGCAGTATTTT.

The CDR3 DNA reads as TGTGCCAGCAGCGCCAGGGAGGTAGAGCAGTTCTTC. It codes for CASSAREVEQFF. The gene calls are TRBV9 and TRBJ2-1; perhaps TRBD2 as D (6 bases). Germline assignment: CDR1 SGDLS and CDR2 YYNGEE. CDR3 length: 12 amino acids. The V and J ends lost 3 bases and 10 bases respectively, with 11 bases between them.

The chain employs TRBV29-1 and TRBJ2-3, with 9 positions matching TRBD2. V lost 3 bases, J lost 1 base, and 5 bases stayed unmatched. CDR1 and CDR2 (germline): SQVTM, ANQGSEA. CDR3 length: 15 residues. In nucleotides, the CDR3 is TGCAGCGTTGATCGTCCTAGCGGGGGCACAGATACGCAGTATTTT. This codes for CSVDRPSGGTDTQYF.

J is TRBJ2-6 and V is TRBV20-1, with D uncertain. CDR1 is DFQATT, CDR2 SNEGSKA, per germline (reference sequence). The CDR3 is made up of 11 amino acids. Trimming stripped 3 bases from V and 13 bases from J, with 10 bases between. As DNA, the CDR3 is TGCAGTGCTAGGCCCTATGGGGTCCTGACTTTC. As protein: CSARPYGVLTF.

The chain recombines TRBV10-3 with TRBJ1-1; 8 positions match TRBD1. The germline gives CDR1 ENHRY, CDR2 SYGVKD. V lost 10 bases and J lost 5; bases outside the gene matches: 9. This CDR3 is built from 13 residues. The CDR3 nucleotides read TGTGCCACCGCGACAGGGGCTTTGACTGAAGCTTTCTTT. Protein: CATATGALTEAFF.

This sequence joins TRBV6-5 and TRBJ2-1; no definite D call. The V end was cut by 8 bases, the J end by 8 bases, with 16 bases between. The germline gives CDR1 MNHEY, CDR2 SVGAGI. This CDR3 contains 13 residues. The chain's CDR3 is CASGRRRDDEQFF. The CDR3 DNA reads TGTGCCAGCGGAAGAAGAAGAGACGATGAGCAGTTCTTC.

The gene calls are TRBV2 and TRBJ2-5, with 8 positions matching TRBD1. With V trimmed by 4 bases and J by 4 bases, 8 bases remained unmatched. The germline gives CDR1 SNHLY, CDR2 FYNNEI. This CDR3 is built from 15 residues. The CDR3 loop is CASSGYGQGAETQYF. For the CDR3, the DNA is TGTGCCAGCAGTGGTTATGGGCAGGGGGCAGAGACCCAGTACTTC.

As DNA, the CDR3 is TGTGCCAGCAGTGCGGGGGGATTCGCAGATACGCAGTATTTT. This translates into CASSAGGFADTQYF. This chain connects TRBV6-5 to TRBJ2-3, with 8 positions matching TRBD2. After removal of 5 bases from V and 4 bases from J, the junction contained 5 bases not matched to a gene. This CDR3 is 14 amino acids long. Germline V lookup: CDR1 MNHEY, CDR2 SVGAGI.

The chain uses TRBV15 and TRBJ1-4; no firm D call. CDR3 size: 15 residues. CDR1 is LNHNV, CDR2 YYDKDF, per germline (reference sequence). Between the trimmed V and J ends, which lost 1 base and 8 bases, there was a span of 14 bases. CDR3 residues: CATSRVPLRFEKLFF. CDR3 nucleotides: TGTGCCACCAGCAGAGTCCCCCTCCGGTTCGAAAAACTGTTTTTT.

The genes are TRBV27 and TRBJ2-7, with D unclear. Germline lookup yields CDR1 MNHEY and CDR2 SMNVEV (reference sequence). Trimming stripped 5 bases from V and 2 bases from J, with 16 bases between. This CDR3 is built from 15 residues. CDR3 sequence reads: CASSLKILDTYEQYF. The DNA for the CDR3 is TGTGCCAGCAGTCTCAAAATCCTAGACACCTACGAGCAGTACTTC.

This clone turned up a few times. The genes are TRBV10-3 and TRBJ1-1, with 11 nucleotides matching TRBD1. There are 16 residues in the CDR3. V shed 7 bases, J shed 1 base, and the junction held 8 bases outside the gene matches. Per the germline V gene, CDR1 is ENHRY and CDR2 is SYGVKD. The CDR3 sequence: CAIKRTGGIGNTEAFF. CDR3 nucleotide sequence: TGTGCCATCAAAAGGACAGGGGGCATTGGGAACACTGAAGCTTTCTTT.

The chain carries TRBV30 and TRBJ2-7; a possible D gene is TRBD1 (5 bases). The V end was cut by 2 bases, the J end by 6 bases, with 29 bases between. The germline gives CDR1 GTSNPN, CDR2 SVGIG (reference sequence). The CDR3 spans 18 residues. CDR3 residues: CAWSQTPSWGLPFREQYF. DNA of the CDR3: TGTGCCTGGAGTCAAACCCCAAGTTGGGGCCTTCCGTTCCGCGAGCAGTACTTC.

With respect to this clone: Different DNA sequences within this sample yield the same CDR3. This sequence joins TRBV27 and TRBJ1-1, with D hard to call. The CDR3 consists of 16 residues. Germline CDR1 is MNHEY and CDR2 is SMNVEV (reference sequence). V lost 1 base, J lost 0 bases, and 12 bases lay in between. CDR3 amino acids: CASSLLGGSVNTEAFF. The CDR3, as DNA: TGTGCCAGCAGTTTATTGGGCGGCTCTGTGAACACTGAAGCTTTCTTT.

The chain couples TRBV6-6 to TRBJ2-7, with D possibly TRBD1 on 6 matching bases. Germline assignment: CDR1 MNHNY and CDR2 SVGAGI (reference sequence). With 6 bases removed from V and 3 bases from J, the gap between germline ends came to 12 bases. There are 13 residues in the CDR3. CDR3 in amino acids: CASREDRYYEQYF. In nucleotides, the CDR3 is TGTGCCAGCAGAGAAGACAGGTACTACGAGCAGTACTTC.

This chain links TRBV18 with TRBJ1-3; D call uncertain. The CDR3 consists of 15 residues. The V end lost 6 bases, the J end lost 0 bases, and 12 bases lay between the germline ends. Germline CDR1 and CDR2: KGHSH and LQKENI. The CDR3, as DNA: TGTGCCAGCTCCCCTACCACCAGCTCTGGAAACACCATATATTTT. Translating it yields CASSPTTSSGNTIYF.

The chain carries TRBV5-1 and TRBJ2-7, with 8 nucleotides matching TRBD1. V lost 1 base to trimming and J lost 7 bases; unmatched junction nucleotides: 13. Germline V gene sequence: CDR1 SGHRS, CDR2 YFSETQ. The CDR3 spans 16 residues. The CDR3 spells CASSLIGQGRSREQYF. Here the CDR3 DNA reads TGCGCCAGCAGCTTGATAGGACAGGGAAGGTCGAGGGAGCAGTACTTC.

Here the CDR3 reads CASSFTSGRNEQYF. DNA for the CDR3: TGTGCCAGCAGCTTCACTAGCGGGAGAAACGAGCAGTACTTC. This rearrangement joins TRBV5-6 to TRBJ2-7, with 11 bases aligning to TRBD2. Germline trimming cut 2 bases from V and 5 bases from J; bases unmatched to any gene: 3. This CDR3 is 14 amino acids long. The germline gives CDR1 SGHDT, CDR2 YYEEEE. The complete variable domain, with remaining parts taken from reference TRBV5-6 and TRBJ2-7, reads DAGVTQSPTHLIKTRGQQVTLRCSPKSGHDTVSWYQQALGQGPQFIFQYYEEEERQRGNFPDRFSGHQFPNYSSELNVNALLLGDSALYLCASSFTSGRNEQYFGPGTRLTVT.

Note on this clone: Other DNA sequences in the sample encode the same CDR3. The chain is built from TRBV28 and TRBJ1-1; D is ambiguous. Germline loops: CDR1 MDHEN, CDR2 SYDVKM. The CDR3 spans 14 residues. V lost 3 bases and J lost 1, with 9 bases in between. CDR3: CASSFGRRNTEAFF. The CDR3 DNA reads TGTGCCAGCAGTTTCGGACGGAGGAACACTGAAGCTTTCTTT.

The chain links TRBV5-5 to TRBJ2-7, with TRBD2 identical over 7 bases. This CDR3 region has 13 residues. CDR1 and CDR2 from the germline V gene are SGHKS and YYEKEE (reference sequence). Trimming removed 0 bases from V and 4 bases from J; junction bases left unmatched: 1. The CDR3: CASSLDGGYEQYF. The CDR3 region has the DNA TGTGCCAGCAGCTTGGACGGGGGGTACGAGCAGTACTTC.

The chain uses TRBV9 and TRBJ2-1; TRBD2 agrees at 7 bases. V shed 4 bases, J shed 5 bases, and the junction held 12 bases outside the gene matches. Germline V gives CDR1 SGDLS, CDR2 YYNGEE. The CDR3 has 16 residues. CDR3 amino acids: CASSPVRSAGNNEQFF. The CDR3 region has the DNA TGTGCCAGCAGCCCCGTCCGGTCAGCGGGGAACAATGAGCAGTTCTTC.